The present T cell receptor (beta chain) was sequenced within a study of CD8 T cells in Susac syndrome. The study's findings and limits: Regarding the TCR sequencing and HLA analysis, the study admitted that a relatively small number of individuals were involved.

Random hexamers were used to reverse transcribe an amount of about 0.45 to 1 ug RNA. An immunoSEQ multiplex PCR generated amplified TCR beta CDR3 products spanning 54 Vbeta and 13 Jbeta. TCRdb re-called the immunoSEQ multiplex PCR reads through MiXCR, storing one row per CDR3 protein. The sample has about 84,000 distinct CDR3 sequences; 80% to 95% are singletons. CDR3 length: 15 amino acids. Germline V gives CDR1 LGHDT, CDR2 YNNKEL (reference sequence). The V end was cut by 4 bases, the J end by 0 bases, with 9 bases between. Concerning this clonotype itself: Its antigen is currently unknown.

Matching for age and sex applied to the controls, who were healthy donors. FACS was used to enrich TEMRA cells, whereas the CD8+ and CD4+ T cells were obtained by negative isolation. The sequenced sample was CD8+ T cells from PBMCs. The chain employs TRBV3-1 and TRBJ2-2; a possible D gene is TRBD2 (5 bases). This clonotype originated in a human donor in good health. The CDR3 protein is CASSRSGSNTGELFF. The CDR3 region has the DNA TGTGCCAGCAGCCGCAGCGGTTCGAACACCGGGGAGCTGTTTTTT. The variable domain in full, completed from reference TRBV3-1 and TRBJ2-2, reads DTAVSQTPKYLVTQMGNDKSIKCEQNLGHDTMYWYKQDSKKFLKIMFSYNNKELIINETVPNRFSPKSPDKAHLNLHINSLELGDSAVYFCASSRSGSNTGELFFGEGSRLTVL.